This T cell receptor beta chain was retrieved from a study of cytomegalovirus exposure and HLA in healthy donors. Study-wide results and caveats: The dataset shows that most TCR sequences were rare, while some public TCRs occurred in many donors.

With 60 Vbeta and 13 Jbeta primers, the PCR was carried out. The protocol was immunoSEQ multiplex PCR, while the TCRdb copy is restricted to in-frame clones and leaves out a portion. The sample consists of some 170,000 clones, 81% of them appearing once. With regard to this clone: Its matching antigen is unknown.

The germline V gene has CDR1 SEHNR and CDR2 FQNEAQ (reference sequence). There are 14 residues in the CDR3. Trimming removed 5 bases from V and 14 bases from J, with 19 bases in between. The specimen was PBMCs. The chain combines TRBV7-9 with TRBJ1-6; D remains ambiguous. This sequence originates from a woman aged 25 to 39 in good health and CMV-seronegative. CDR3 region: CASSPTGFGSALHF. DNA of the CDR3: TGTGCCAGCAGCCCGACTGGTTTTGGTTCGGCCCTCCACTTT.